This record looks at one T cell receptor (beta chain) sequence and its context. Antigen specificity is unknown. The data belong to a study of T-cell memory formation after mild COVID-19. Study-level results: The main location of contracting CD4+ clones was CM and EM, and that of contracting CD8+ clones was EMRA.

From the 5' RACE reads, TCRdb called clonotypes with MiXCR, one entry per CDR3 protein. The sample shows roughly 170,000 distinct CDR3 sequences, about a fifth of them seen only once. Sequencing used PBMCs or a T cell subset sorted from them (not recorded which). The TCR comes from an adult woman who had mild COVID-19 (a few samples of this study predate the infection). Cell type and time point are not known.

CDR3 protein: CASSDQVGPGFSYNEQFF. Written as DNA, the CDR3 is TGTGCCAGCAGTGACCAGGTCGGTCCCGGCTTCTCCTACAATGAGCAGTTCTTC. The J gene is TRBJ2-1, the V gene TRBV6-4; D is unresolved. The CDR3 extends over 18 amino acids. In germline, CDR1 is MRHNA, CDR2 SNTAGT. Trimming cost V 2 bases and J 0 bases, with 17 bases left between them.